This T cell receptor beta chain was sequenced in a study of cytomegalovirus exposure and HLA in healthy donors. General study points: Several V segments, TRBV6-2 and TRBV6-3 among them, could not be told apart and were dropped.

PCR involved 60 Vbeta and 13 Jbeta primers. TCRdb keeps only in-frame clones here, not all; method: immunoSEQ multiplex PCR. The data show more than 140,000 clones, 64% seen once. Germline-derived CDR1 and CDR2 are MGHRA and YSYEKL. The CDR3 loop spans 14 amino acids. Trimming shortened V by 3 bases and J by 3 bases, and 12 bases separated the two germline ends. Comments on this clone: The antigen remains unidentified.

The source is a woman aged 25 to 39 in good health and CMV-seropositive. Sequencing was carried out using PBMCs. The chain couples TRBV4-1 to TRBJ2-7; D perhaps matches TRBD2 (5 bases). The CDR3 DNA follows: TGCGCCAGCAGCCACTCTTTGGCGGGCTACGAGCAGTACTTC. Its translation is CASSHSLAGYEQYF.